Below, 7 T cell receptor beta chains from the same sample are listed, as sequenced in a study of shared clonotypes between healthy human individuals. TCRdb's table, derived via immunoSEQ multiplex PCR, lists solely in-frame clones and lacks some. The repertoire includes millions of clones, just over 90% of them detected once, and about 0.41% sits in the top ten. Source material: naive CD4+ T cells from PBMCs. Subset of the sample: CD45RA+ positively selected. These receptors were taken from a man younger than 35 in good health. Some clones in this sample may be carry-over from other donors' samples.

V usage is TRBV5-6 and J usage is TRBJ2-1; 7 nucleotides agree with TRBD1. Germline V gene data show CDR1 as SGHDT and CDR2 as YYEEEE. After removal of 0 bases from V and 0 bases from J, the junction contained 3 bases not matched to a gene. The CDR3 sequence is 16 residues long. The CDR3 region has the DNA TGTGCCAGCAGCTTGGCCCCAGGGGGCTCCTACAATGAGCAGTTCTTC. Protein: CASSLAPGGSYNEQFF.

This clone was seen a single time. This sequence joins TRBV5-1 and TRBJ2-2, with TRBD2 as a possible D gene (6 bases). CDR3 size: 17 residues. V was trimmed by 3 bases and J by 7 bases, leaving 22 bases between them. The germline V gene has CDR1 SGHRS and CDR2 YFSETQ. The CDR3 DNA is TGCGCCAGCAGCTACAAAGGCCAGCGGACCGGGGGCGGGGAGCTGTTTTTT. Residues: CASSYKGQRTGGGELFF.

J is TRBJ1-5 and V is TRBV4-1, with TRBD1 matching 9 bases. V lost 1 base and J lost 7; bases outside the gene matches: 11. Germline CDR1 is MGHRA and CDR2 is YSYEKL. The CDR3 totals 17 residues. The CDR3: CASSQVGGRDRAQPQHF. In DNA, the CDR3 is TGCGCCAGCAGCCAAGTGGGGGGTCGGGACAGGGCACAGCCCCAGCATTTT.

This clone was seen a handful of times. The chain links TRBV28 to TRBJ1-1, with no clear D. The CDR3 runs 11 residues. With 9 bases removed from V and 3 bases from J, the gap between germline ends came to 8 bases. In germline, CDR1 is MDHEN, CDR2 SYDVKM. CDR3 DNA sequence: TGTGCCAGTACAGTGCACACTGAAGCTTTCTTT. Translated, it gives CASTVHTEAFF.

This sequence joins TRBV11-3 and TRBJ2-1; no clear D. Trimming removed 5 bases at V and 9 bases at J, with 8 bases between. Germline V gene lookup returns CDR1 SGHNT and CDR2 YENEEA. This CDR3 has 11 residues. The CDR3 here is CASSQASEQFF. The CDR3 DNA follows: TGTGCCAGCAGCCAGGCGAGTGAGCAGTTCTTC.

This chain connects TRBV5-1 to TRBJ2-5, with 9 bases aligning to TRBD2. The junction had 8 bases not matched to a gene; V was cut back by 1 base and J by 4 bases. In germline, CDR1 is SGHRS, CDR2 YFSETQ. The CDR3 contains 16 residues. CDR3 region: CASSLLAGRGVETQYF. The CDR3 nucleotides read TGCGCCAGCAGCTTGCTAGCGGGACGGGGGGTAGAGACCCAGTACTTC.

The chain joins TRBV5-4 to TRBJ1-1, with D hard to call. CDR1 and CDR2 (germline): SGHNT, YYREEE (reference sequence). This CDR3 is 15 amino acids long. Deletions cut 1 base from V and 4 bases from J, with 14 bases between. The CDR3 DNA reads as TGTGCCAGCAGCTTGACCCCCTCGGGAGGCACTGAAGCTTTCTTT. Amino acid sequence: CASSLTPSGGTEAFF. The full variable domain, completed using reference TRBV5-4 and TRBJ1-1, is ETGVTQSPTHLIKTRGQQVTLRCSSQSGHNTVSWYQQALGQGPQFIFQYYREEENGRGNFPPRFSGLQFPNYSSELNVNALELDDSALYLCASSLTPSGGTEAFFGQGTRLTVV.